The 24 T cell receptor beta chains in this list originate from one sample, sequenced in a study of immune heterogeneity within non-small cell lung tumors. Bulk tumor genomic DNA constituted the template, at around 600 ng per sample. Far-apart biopsies, several per primary tumor, were taken during surgery. The study enrolled patients with untreated, newly diagnosed non-small cell lung cancer who underwent curative surgery. Multiplex PCR amplified TCR beta CDR3 with 32 V and 13 J primers. TCRdb ran MiXCR on the multiplex PCR reads and lists one entry per CDR3 protein. The sample yields 25,000 to 40,000 distinct CDR3 sequences, around 30% seen once. Sequenced input: lung tumor tissue. The receptors here all came from a middle-aged man with non-small cell lung cancer.

This clonotype showed up just a few times. The chain carries TRBV11-1 and TRBJ2-7, with a possible D match to TRBD1 (7 bases). The CDR3 contains 16 residues. CDR1 and CDR2 from the germline V gene are SGHAT and FQDESV (reference sequence). V lost 0 bases and J 2 bases, leaving 14 bases between the germline ends. The CDR3 nucleotides are TGTGCCAGCAGCTTAGCGGCGGGACAGAAGACCTACGAGCAGTACTTC. This sequence encodes CASSLAAGQKTYEQYF.

A note on this clonotype: A read error may explain this, as a much larger clone is one base away. The V call is TRBV6-2 or TRBV6-3, the J call TRBJ2-2, with TRBD2 matching over 7 bases. From germline, CDR1 is MNHEY and CDR2 SVGEGT. This CDR3 has 16 amino acids. The CDR3 DNA is TGTGCCAGCAGTTACGGGGGGGTTATGAACACCTGGGAGCTGTTTTTT. Its protein product is CASSYGGVMNTWELFF.

The chain combines TRBV9 with TRBJ2-7, with TRBD2 identical over 7 bases. The CDR3 runs to 14 residues. V was clipped by 0 bases and J by 2 bases; unmatched bases: 2. Germline CDR1 reads SGDLS; CDR2 reads YYNGEE. The chain's CDR3 is CASSVAAGAYEQYF. As DNA, the CDR3 is TGTGCCAGCAGCGTAGCCGCGGGAGCCTACGAGCAGTACTTC.

The rearrangement links TRBV9 to TRBJ2-1; D perhaps matches TRBD1 (5 bases). The CDR3 is made up of 15 amino acids. Germline-derived CDR1 and CDR2 are SGDLS and YYNGEE. The V gene lost 2 bases and the J gene lost 0 bases, with 9 bases spanning the gap. DNA for the CDR3: TGTGCCAGCAGCGTGCTAACAGGCTCCTACAATGAGCAGTTCTTC. This gives the protein CASSVLTGSYNEQFF.

Within the sample, this clonotype is medium-sized. This chain uses TRBV7-8 with TRBJ1-5; a possible D gene is TRBD1 (6 bases). The V and J ends lost 6 bases and 5 bases respectively, with 20 bases between them. CDR3 length: 16 residues. Germline CDR1 is SGHVS and CDR2 is FQNEAQ. The CDR3 loop reads CASSPMLGAKYQPQHF. In DNA, the CDR3 is TGTGCCAGCAGTCCCATGCTGGGGGCGAAATATCAGCCCCAGCATTTT.

A remark on this clonotype: A read error may produce the germline difference seen at one junction end. The V gene is TRBV11-2, the J gene TRBJ1-1, with D hard to call. The CDR3 is 12 amino acids. The germline gives CDR1 SGHAT, CDR2 FQNNGV. The CDR3: CSSSLGGFEAFF. For the CDR3, the DNA is TGTTCCAGCAGCTTAGGAGGCTTCGAAGCTTTCTTT.

This clonotype occurred a few times. The V and J genes are TRBV7-6 and TRBJ1-1; D is possibly TRBD1 (5 bases). The length of the CDR3 is 15 residues. Germline CDR1 is SGHVS and CDR2 is FNYEAQ. V lost 5 bases and J 2 bases, leaving 15 bases between the germline ends. The CDR3 sequence: CASSPLKGSNTEAFF. The CDR3 DNA follows: TGTGCCAGCAGCCCGCTTAAGGGGAGTAACACTGAAGCTTTCTTT.

The chain links TRBV7-8 to TRBJ2-3; a possible D gene is TRBD2 (5 bases). Between the trimmed V and J ends, which lost 4 bases and 2 bases, there was a span of 16 bases. Looked up from germline, CDR1 is SGHVS and CDR2 is FQNEAQ. There are 16 residues in the CDR3. CDR3 loop: CASSSLGSAATDTQYF. CDR3 coding DNA: TGTGCCAGCAGCTCCCTGGGTAGCGCGGCCACAGATACGCAGTATTTT.

This rearrangement joins TRBV20-1 to TRBJ2-1, with TRBD2 matching 11 bases. Trimming at V came to 5 bases and at J to 7 bases, leaving 7 bases not matched to a gene. Germline CDR1 DFQATT, CDR2 SNEGSKA (reference sequence). The CDR3 sequence is 14 residues long. CDR3 sequence reads: CSADSGRAGNEQFF. DNA of the CDR3: TGCAGTGCTGATAGCGGGAGGGCCGGGAATGAGCAGTTCTTC.

The chain has TRBV5-1 and TRBJ2-7, with TRBD2 matching 12 bases. The V gene end was trimmed by 10 bases and the J gene end by 2 bases; junction bases not matched to a gene: 16. CDR3 length: 17 amino acids. Germline-derived CDR1 and CDR2 are SGHRS and YFSETQ. The CDR3 here is CAQLHGGASGRAYEQYF. The CDR3 DNA reads TGCGCCCAGCTCCACGGTGGGGCTAGCGGGAGGGCCTACGAGCAGTACTTC.

The chain couples TRBV11-2 to TRBJ1-1, with no clear D. Germline CDR1 reads SGHAT; CDR2 reads FQNNGV. V gave up 1 base and J gave up 6 bases, with 6 bases separating them. The CDR3 has 12 amino acids. CDR3 coding DNA: TGTGCCAGCAGCTTAGTACGCTCTGAAGCTTTCTTT. This gives the protein CASSLVRSEAFF.

This clonotype was recorded many times. This sequence joins TRBV7-9 and TRBJ1-2; possible D gene TRBD1, 6 bases. Trimming shortened V by 1 base and J by 3 bases, and 6 bases separated the two germline ends. The CDR3 has 13 amino acids. The germline V gene encodes CDR1 SEHNR and CDR2 FQNEAQ (reference sequence). The CDR3 DNA is TGTGCCAGCAGCTTAGGACAGGACTATGGCTACACCTTC. Residues: CASSLGQDYGYTF.

This clonotype qualifies as medium-sized. This chain joins TRBV30 and TRBJ2-7, with TRBD1 as a possible D gene (6 bases). This CDR3 spans 12 amino acids. CDR1 GTSNPN and CDR2 SVGIG come from the germline V gene (reference sequence). The V end was cut by 7 bases, the J end by 0 bases, with 10 bases between. CDR3 in amino acids: CAFRDISYEQYF. The DNA of the CDR3 is TGTGCCTTCCGGGACATCTCCTACGAGCAGTACTTC.

Comment on this clonotype: This could be a read error, since a much larger clone is one nucleotide away. The V call is TRBV12-3 or TRBV12-4, the J call TRBJ1-5, with 7 bases matching TRBD1. Trimming removed 5 bases from V and 3 bases from J; junction bases left unmatched: 4. This CDR3 spans 14 amino acids. DNA for the CDR3: TGTGCCAGCAGTCCGGGACAGCACAATCAGCCCCAGCATTTT. Translating it yields CASSPGQHNQPQHF.

The J gene is TRBJ2-5, the V gene TRBV7-3, with D maybe TRBD1 (6 bases). V was clipped by 5 bases and J by 3 bases, with 10 bases between them. The length of the CDR3 is 13 residues. The germline CDR1 and CDR2 sequences are SGHTA and FQGTGA. The CDR3: CASSRGQKETQYF. The CDR3 nucleotides read TGTGCCAGCAGCCGAGGACAGAAAGAGACCCAGTACTTC.

The rearrangement links TRBV6-5 to TRBJ2-3; 10 positions match TRBD2. Germline loops: CDR1 MNHEY, CDR2 SVGAGI. The CDR3 spans 17 residues. V trimming: 7 bases; J trimming: 5 bases; junction bases outside the gene matches: 15. The CDR3: CASTYFLAGVARDTQYF. For the CDR3, the DNA is TGTGCCAGCACCTACTTCCTAGCGGGGGTGGCCAGAGATACGCAGTATTTT.

This clonotype was seen a few times. The V gene is TRBV5-8, the J gene TRBJ2-3; TRBD2 aligns across 7 bases. CDR1 and CDR2 (germline): SGHTS, YDEGEE. Germline trimming cut 7 bases from V and 2 bases from J; bases unmatched to any gene: 7. There are 14 residues in the CDR3. The CDR3 spells CASARGDFTDTQYF. The CDR3 nucleotides read TGTGCCAGCGCCCGGGGGGATTTCACAGATACGCAGTATTTT.

This clonotype was seen repeatedly, ten times or more. The genes are TRBV5-5 and TRBJ2-2; perhaps TRBD1 as D (6 bases). The CDR3 consists of 15 residues. Trimming stripped 0 bases from V and 0 bases from J, with 6 bases between. Germline CDR1 reads SGHKS; CDR2 reads YYEKEE (reference sequence). The CDR3 region has the DNA TGTGCCAGCAGCTTGGACAGGGCGAACACCGGGGAGCTGTTTTTT. Its translation is CASSLDRANTGELFF.

In its sample, this clonotype was seen a few times. The chain couples TRBV28 to TRBJ2-7; no clear D. This CDR3 is 18 amino acids long. From germline, CDR1 is MDHEN and CDR2 SYDVKM. V lost 3 bases and J lost 0, with 21 bases in between. The CDR3 sequence is CASSFGVRILTYSYEQYF. The CDR3, as DNA: TGTGCCAGCAGTTTTGGGGTCAGGATTTTAACTTACTCCTACGAGCAGTACTTC.

This clonotype was observed at least ten times. The chain couples TRBV19 to TRBJ2-5, with 8 positions matching TRBD2. CDR3 length: 16 amino acids. Losses at the gene ends were 3 bases for V and 1 base for J; bases not matched to a gene: 7. Looked up from germline, CDR1 is LNHDA and CDR2 is SQIVND (reference sequence). CDR3 nucleotide sequence: TGTGCCAGTAGTATTGGGACTAGAGGACTCCAAGAGACCCAGTACTTC. Its protein is CASSIGTRGLQETQYF.

Turning to this clonotype: Since a much larger clone is just one base distant, this may be a read error. This sequence joins TRBV20-1 and TRBJ2-3, with D tentatively TRBD1 (6 bases). The CDR3 runs to 14 residues. Per germline, CDR1 DFQATT and CDR2 SNEGSKA (reference sequence). Trimming removed 7 bases at V and 2 bases at J, with 16 bases between. CDR3 in amino acids: CSGRGTGYTDTQYF. Written as DNA, the CDR3 is TGCAGTGGTAGGGGGACCGGATACACAGATACGCAGTATTTT.

The gene calls are TRBV7-9 and TRBJ2-2; 8 bases fit TRBD2. The length of the CDR3 is 16 residues. Trimming at V came to 5 bases and at J to 6 bases, leaving 11 bases not matched to a gene. The V gene's germline CDR1 is SEHNR and CDR2 FQNEAQ (reference sequence). CDR3 in amino acids: CASSPGLAGRAGELFF. DNA for the CDR3: TGTGCCAGCAGCCCCGGACTAGCCGGGAGGGCCGGGGAGCTGTTTTTT.

In this sample, this clonotype is medium-sized. The V and J genes are TRBV28 and TRBJ1-3; D ambiguous. The CDR3 length is 14 residues. CDR1 and CDR2 (germline): MDHEN, SYDVKM. V was trimmed by 8 bases and J by 0 bases, leaving 11 bases between them. The DNA of the CDR3 is TGTGCCAGCTCCCCCCGGGGCTCTGGAAACACCATATATTTT. Its translation is CASSPRGSGNTIYF.

This clonotype was detected many times. The rearrangement uses TRBV6-1 and TRBJ1-5; no clear D gene. Germline CDR1 reads MNHNS; CDR2 reads SASEGT. The CDR3 covers 13 residues. Trimming cost V 10 bases and J 0 bases, with 10 bases left between them. CDR3 coding DNA: TGTGCCACCAGCTTTTATAGCAATCAGCCCCAGCATTTT. Its protein product is CATSFYSNQPQHF.